What follows is one T cell receptor (beta chain) and its context. The specificity of this receptor is unknown. Base qualities are not recorded, but no much larger clone differs from it by a single base. The sample's treatment or condition, from its label and the paper: in vitro stimulation with specific CMV peptide epitopes to enrich CMV-specific T cells. The sample is drawn from a study of T cell repertoires in cytomegalovirus infection (dated by TCRdb to between 2018 and 2021). Some background on the complete study: The peptide stimulations were aimed at well-studied HLA-B-restricted epitopes as well as recently identified HLA-C-restricted CMV epitopes, whose presentation resists viral immunomodulation. Donor HLA type was relevant to the analysis, because carriage of CMV infection together with the matching HLA type was indicated by public TCR beta signatures. Findings and caveats that apply to the study as a whole: In both this cohort and an independent cohort of 350 or so donors, the cumulative frequency of public TCR beta family members distinguished carriers of CMV infection plus the relevant HLA type. The ex vivo response was dominated by HLA-C-restricted CMV-specific TCR beta clonotypes, which also provided the single most frequent clonotype in two of eight donors.

Sequencing was carried out with an Illumina HiSeq 1500. The public sequencing data were trimmed at Q25 with fastp and processed into clonotypes with MiXCR by TCRdb, which kept only in-frame beta chains. Rows are combined by CDR3 protein, so each entry shows the most common genes and DNA. This sample holds approximately 730,000 distinct CDR3 sequences; roughly 36% were observed only once. Together, the top ten hold roughly 18% of the sample. Material: cultured PBMCs, obtained from culture after CMV antigen stimulation. The TCR sequence derives from a human donor in good health (CMV status not recorded). Some clones in this sample may be carry-over from other donors' samples.

The DNA reads as follows: TGTGCCAGCAGCTTAGTTCCTAGCCCAGATACGCAGTATTTT. Translation gives CASSLVPSPDTQYF. Recombination connected TRBV7-6 to TRBJ2-3; TRBD2 is a weak D gene call, 5 bases matching. V loses 1 base, J loses 4 bases, and the germline ends lie 9 bases apart. The CDR3 spans 14 residues, from the cysteine through the phenylalanine. The DNA shown is the 42-base CDR3, in frame from base 1. CDR1 SGHVS and CDR2 FNYEAQ were looked up in the germline V gene.